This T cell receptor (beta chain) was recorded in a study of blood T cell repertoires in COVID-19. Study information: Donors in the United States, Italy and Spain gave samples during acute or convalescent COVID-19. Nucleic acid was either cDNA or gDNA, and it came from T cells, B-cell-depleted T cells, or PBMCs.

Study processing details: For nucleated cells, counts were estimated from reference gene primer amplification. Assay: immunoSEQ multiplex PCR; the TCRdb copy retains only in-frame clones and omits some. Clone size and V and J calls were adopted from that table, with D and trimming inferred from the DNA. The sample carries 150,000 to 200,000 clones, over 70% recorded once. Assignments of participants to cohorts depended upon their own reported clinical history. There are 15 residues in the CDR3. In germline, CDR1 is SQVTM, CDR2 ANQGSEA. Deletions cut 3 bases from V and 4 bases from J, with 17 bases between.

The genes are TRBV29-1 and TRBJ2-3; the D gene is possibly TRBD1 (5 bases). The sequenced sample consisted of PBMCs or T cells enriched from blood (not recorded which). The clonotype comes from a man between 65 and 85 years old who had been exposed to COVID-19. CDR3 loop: CSVDKGQYSPDTQYF. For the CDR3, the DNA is TGCAGCGTTGATAAGGGGCAGTATAGTCCAGATACGCAGTATTTT.